Following are 9 T cell receptor beta chains from one sample sequenced in a study of cytomegalovirus exposure and HLA in healthy donors. The PCR was carried out with 60 Vbeta primers and 13 Jbeta primers. Some clones are missing from TCRdb's copy, which holds only in-frame ones; the method was immunoSEQ multiplex PCR. The repertoire consists of around 140,000 clones, with about 77% occurring once and the leading ten covering less than 5%. Sequencing input: PBMCs. These receptors came from a male donor in good health and CMV-seronegative.

The V call is TRBV6-5, the J call TRBJ2-7; TRBD1 aligns across 8 bases. V shed 6 bases, J shed 3 bases, and the junction held 7 bases outside the gene matches. In germline, CDR1 is MNHEY, CDR2 SVGAGI. The length of the CDR3 is 14 residues. The CDR3 loop reads CASSASGGYYEQYF. The CDR3 DNA sequence: TGTGCCAGCAGCGCCTCAGGGGGCTACTACGAGCAGTACTTC.

This clone occurred a few times. This chain uses TRBV7-9 with TRBJ2-7; 8 bases are a match to TRBD2. V lost 5 bases, J lost 3 bases, and 12 bases stayed unmatched. The germline gives CDR1 SEHNR, CDR2 FQNEAQ (reference sequence). The CDR3 has 16 residues. CDR3 residues: CASSPFVETSDYEQYF. The CDR3 DNA follows: TGTGCCAGCAGCCCCTTCGTAGAGACTAGCGACTACGAGCAGTACTTC.

The chain has TRBV6-4 and TRBJ2-3; D gene uncertain. Germline values: CDR1 MRHNA, CDR2 SNTAGT. Trimming took off 5 bases at V and 2 bases at J, with 11 bases between the two ends. The CDR3 loop spans 14 amino acids. For the CDR3, the DNA is TGTGCCAGCAGTATGCGGCAAGACACAGATACGCAGTATTTT. Translating it yields CASSMRQDTDTQYF.

The chain joins TRBV4-2 to TRBJ1-1; perhaps TRBD1 as D (6 bases). Trimming pared 1 base from V and 9 bases from J, leaving 12 bases between. This CDR3 region has 13 residues. CDR1 is LGHNA, CDR2 YNFKEQ, per germline. CDR3 residues: CASSQGWGLKAFF. As DNA, the CDR3 is TGTGCCAGCAGCCAAGGTTGGGGGCTTAAAGCTTTCTTT.

A few counts support this clone. The rearrangement joins TRBV5-1 to TRBJ2-1; D is perhaps TRBD2 (5 bases). The ends were cut back, 0 bases at V and 0 bases at J, with 10 bases in the middle. Looked up from germline, CDR1 is SGHRS and CDR2 is YFSETQ. CDR3 length equals 16 residues. DNA for the CDR3: TGCGCCAGCAGCTTGGGATCCGGGGTCTCCTACAATGAGCAGTTCTTC. Protein product: CASSLGSGVSYNEQFF.

The rearrangement links TRBV19 to TRBJ2-1; D gene uncertain. This CDR3 region has 15 residues. Trimming removed 6 bases from V and 0 bases from J, with 12 bases in between. Germline lookup yields CDR1 LNHDA and CDR2 SQIVND (reference sequence). The CDR3 coding sequence is TGTGCCAGTAGGCCCGCACGGAGCTCCTACAATGAGCAGTTCTTC. Its protein is CASRPARSSYNEQFF.

In its sample, this clone was seen once. V and J are TRBV11-3 and TRBJ2-1; 10 nucleotides line up with TRBD1. Trimming cost V 6 bases and J 9 bases; bases outside gene matches: 8. The CDR3 contains 14 residues. Germline-derived CDR1 and CDR2 are SGHNT and YENEEA. The CDR3 sequence is CASSPGQGKAEQFF. CDR3 DNA sequence: TGTGCCAGCAGTCCGGGACAGGGGAAGGCTGAGCAGTTCTTC.

This clone was found once. Other DNA sequences from this sample encode an identical CDR3 as well. V and J are TRBV7-9 and TRBJ1-6, with D possibly TRBD1 on 5 matching bases. V was shortened by 3 bases and J by 4 bases, with 13 bases between the two germline ends. Germline CDR1 SEHNR, CDR2 FQNEAQ (reference sequence). This CDR3 is 16 amino acids long. The CDR3 DNA sequence: TGTGCCAGCAGCTTGGGGCAGGGTTTTTATAATTCACCCCTCCACTTT. Encoded protein: CASSLGQGFYNSPLHF.

V is TRBV11-3 and J is TRBJ2-2; D is undetermined. V was clipped by 2 bases and J by 3 bases, with 7 bases between them. CDR1 is SGHNT, CDR2 YENEEA, per germline. This CDR3 region has 14 residues. The CDR3, as DNA: TGTGCCAGCAGCTTAAAACGGGACACCGGGGAGCTGTTTTTT. Its protein is CASSLKRDTGELFF.